What follows are 23 T cell receptor beta chains derived from one specimen sequenced in a study of T cell clones after liver transplantation. Some clones are missing from TCRdb's copy, which holds only in-frame ones; the method was immunoSEQ multiplex PCR. Of just over 60,000 clones listed, 65% to 75% are singletons. This sample comprised CD4+ T cells from blood, obtained before liver transplant. All receptors come from a human donor who received a liver transplant.

DNA of the CDR3: TGTGCCAGCAGTGAGCCGGGACTCGCGGGAAACACCATATATTTT. Its translation is CASSEPGLAGNTIYF. The chain recombines TRBV25-1 with TRBJ1-3; D may be TRBD1 (5 bases). The CDR3 loop spans 15 amino acids. CDR1 and CDR2 from the germline V gene are MGHDK and SYGVNS. V shed 3 bases and J shed 4 bases, with 13 bases lying between them.

The chain uses TRBV9 and TRBJ1-3; the D is unclear. Trimming pared 0 bases from V and 0 bases from J, leaving 7 bases between. The CDR3 loop spans 15 amino acids. Germline CDR1 SGDLS, CDR2 YYNGEE. The CDR3 is CASSVGASSGNTIYF. The CDR3 nucleotides are TGTGCCAGCAGCGTAGGGGCCAGCTCTGGAAACACCATATATTTT.

The chain recombines TRBV19 with TRBJ2-2; D is possibly TRBD1 (7 bases). CDR1 is LNHDA and CDR2 is SQIVND in the germline V gene (reference sequence). The CDR3 sequence is 13 residues long. V was shortened by 6 bases and J by 4 bases, with 9 bases between the two germline ends. The CDR3: CASRQGGTGELFF. The CDR3 region has the DNA TGTGCCAGTAGGCAGGGGGGCACCGGGGAGCTGTTTTTT.

The rearrangement joins TRBV7-6 to TRBJ1-5; 9 bases are a match to TRBD1. V gave up 4 bases and J gave up 2 bases; unmatched junction bases: 3. The germline gives CDR1 SGHVS, CDR2 FNYEAQ. This CDR3 region has 15 residues. For the CDR3, the DNA is TGTGCCAGCAGCTCGGGACAGGGAGGCAATCAGCCCCAGCATTTT. Translated: CASSSGQGGNQPQHF.

A single count supports this clone. The chain couples TRBV5-6 to TRBJ1-5; 11 bases map to TRBD1. Germline loops: CDR1 SGHDT, CDR2 YYEEEE. The CDR3 extends over 17 amino acids. Germline trimming cut 5 bases from V and 1 base from J; bases unmatched to any gene: 8. For the CDR3, the DNA is TGTGCCAGCAGGTCCGGGACAGGGGGTGACAGCAATCAGCCCCAGCATTTT. It is translated as CASRSGTGGDSNQPQHF.

This rearrangement joins TRBV30 to TRBJ2-1, with a possible D match to TRBD2 (5 bases). Germline CDR1 GTSNPN, CDR2 SVGIG (reference sequence). This CDR3 is 17 amino acids long. The ends were cut back, 2 bases at V and 0 bases at J, with 17 bases in the middle. The CDR3 DNA sequence: TGTGCCTGGAGTCTTGAGACTACTCTTAGCTCCTACAATGAGCAGTTCTTC. The encoded protein is CAWSLETTLSSYNEQFF.

This clone was seen only a few times. CDR3 amino acids: CSVDGSAGQFKQFF. In DNA, the CDR3 is TGCAGCGTTGACGGGAGCGCGGGGCAGTTCAAGCAGTTCTTC. The genes are TRBV29-1 and TRBJ2-1, with a weak D call TRBD2 (6 bases). The germline V and J ends were trimmed by 3 bases and 11 bases, with 20 bases remaining between them. The germline gives CDR1 SQVTM, CDR2 ANQGSEA. The CDR3 has 14 amino acids.

This clone occurred a few times. Within the sample, other DNA sequences also encode this same CDR3. CDR3 DNA sequence: TGTGCCAGCAGCTTATTAACAGGCCTGAACACTGAAGCTTTCTTT. Its protein product is CASSLLTGLNTEAFF. The V call is TRBV7-8, the J call TRBJ1-1; D possibly corresponds to TRBD1 (5 bases). The germline CDR1 and CDR2 sequences are SGHVS and FQNEAQ. The CDR3 sequence is 15 residues long. V was cut by 2 bases and J by 0 bases, with 10 bases left in between. Full variable domain (missing parts from reference TRBV7-8 and TRBJ1-1): GAGVSQSPRYKVAKRGQDVALRCDPISGHVSLFWYQQALGQGPEFLTYFQNEAQLDKSGLPSDRFFAERPEGSVSTLKIQRTQQEDSAVYLCASSLLTGLNTEAFFGQGTRLTVV.

The chain carries TRBV28 and TRBJ1-5; 7 positions agree with TRBD1. V shed 3 bases and J 5 bases; nucleotides not matched to a gene: 4. Germline CDR1 reads MDHEN; CDR2 reads SYDVKM. The CDR3 runs to 14 residues. The CDR3 loop reads CASSLVGGDQPQHF. CDR3 coding DNA: TGTGCCAGCAGTTTGGTAGGGGGCGATCAGCCCCAGCATTTT.

This sequence joins TRBV27 and TRBJ2-1; TRBD1 aligns across 7 bases. This CDR3 is built from 13 residues. V was clipped by 8 bases and J by 9 bases; unmatched bases: 10. Looked up from germline, CDR1 is MNHEY and CDR2 is SMNVEV (reference sequence). The CDR3 DNA sequence: TGTGCCAGCGGCAGGAAGGGGGCGGTTGAGCAGTTCTTC. Residues: CASGRKGAVEQFF.

This clone was seen just once. The genes are TRBV30 and TRBJ2-5, with 7 positions matching TRBD1. Germline values: CDR1 GTSNPN, CDR2 SVGIG (reference sequence). The V segment lost 0 bases and the J segment 4 bases; nucleotides outside the gene matches: 5. CDR3 length equals 14 residues. This CDR3 is CAWSVKGAGETQYF. The CDR3 nucleotides are TGTGCCTGGAGTGTAAAGGGGGCCGGAGAGACCCAGTACTTC.

This chain joins TRBV29-1 and TRBJ2-2; possible D gene TRBD1, 6 bases. Germline-derived CDR1 and CDR2 are SQVTM and ANQGSEA. This CDR3 comprises 12 residues. CDR3 bases: TGCAGTTACAGGGCGGACACCGGGGAGCTGTTTTTT. This encodes CSYRADTGELFF.

There are many counts of this clone. Other DNA sequences in this sample translate to the same CDR3. The chain uses TRBV5-1 and TRBJ2-7; perhaps TRBD1 as D (6 bases). V gave up 4 bases and J gave up 5 bases, with 13 bases separating them. The length of the CDR3 is 13 residues. Looked up from germline, CDR1 is SGHRS and CDR2 is YFSETQ. The CDR3 sequence: CASSQTGSNEQYF. CDR3 sequence (DNA): TGCGCCAGCAGCCAGACAGGTTCCAACGAGCAGTACTTC.

The V call is TRBV19, the J call TRBJ1-5; a weak D match, TRBD1 (6 bases). Germline loops: CDR1 LNHDA, CDR2 SQIVND (reference sequence). V was trimmed by 8 bases and J by 1 base, leaving 12 bases between them. This CDR3 contains 14 residues. In DNA, the CDR3 is TGTGCCAGTGCGATTACAGGGAGCAATCAGCCCCAGCATTTT. Translating gives CASAITGSNQPQHF.

V gene TRBV5-1 combines with J gene TRBJ1-2, with unresolved D. Trimming shortened V by 0 bases and J by 4 bases, and 4 bases separated the two germline ends. Germline V lookup: CDR1 SGHRS, CDR2 YFSETQ. This CDR3 comprises 12 residues. This CDR3 reads CASSLDGYGYTF. The CDR3 DNA is TGCGCCAGCAGCTTGGACGGCTATGGCTACACCTTC.

This chain joins TRBV29-1 and TRBJ1-4; 7 nucleotides align to TRBD1. The CDR3 length is 14 residues. The germline V gene encodes CDR1 SQVTM and CDR2 ANQGSEA. J gave up 6 bases and V 1 base, and 5 bases lay outside the gene matches. The CDR3 protein is CSVEGDSLDEKLFF. The CDR3 nucleotides read TGCAGCGTTGAAGGGGACAGTTTAGATGAAAAACTGTTTTTT.

The chain joins TRBV30 to TRBJ1-2; D unclear. The CDR3 runs 13 residues. CDR1 and CDR2 (germline): GTSNPN, SVGIG (reference sequence). Trimming took 4 bases from V and 0 from J, leaving 9 bases between them. The CDR3, as DNA: TGTGCCTGGAAGAGGCGATCTAACTATGGCTACACCTTC. Encoded protein: CAWKRRSNYGYTF.

This sequence joins TRBV19 and TRBJ1-6; the match to TRBD1 covers 7 bases. This CDR3 contains 15 residues. Germline assignment: CDR1 LNHDA and CDR2 SQIVND (reference sequence). The V and J ends lost 5 bases and 5 bases, in that order; junction bases with no gene match: 6. CDR3 nucleotide sequence: TGTGCCAGTAGTGGTACGACAGGGAATAATTCACCCCTCCACTTT. Encoded protein: CASSGTTGNNSPLHF.

V usage is TRBV7-8 and J usage is TRBJ1-3; 7 nucleotides line up with TRBD1. The trim removed 5 bases at V and 2 bases at J, leaving 3 bases unmatched. CDR1 SGHVS and CDR2 FQNEAQ come from the germline V gene. The CDR3 runs to 14 residues. Written as DNA, the CDR3 is TGTGCCAGCAGCCAGGGGACAGCTGGAAACACCATATATTTT. As protein: CASSQGTAGNTIYF.

This clone appeared many times. This chain links TRBV28 with TRBJ1-6; the match to TRBD1 covers 7 bases. V lost 8 bases, J lost 9 bases, and 10 bases stayed unmatched. CDR3 length equals 14 residues. Germline CDR1 MDHEN, CDR2 SYDVKM. CDR3 in amino acids: CASEGDRASSPLHF. As DNA, the CDR3 is TGTGCCAGCGAGGGTGACAGGGCCAGTTCACCCCTCCACTTT.

This sequence joins TRBV11-2 and TRBJ1-4; 7 nucleotides line up with TRBD1. V shed 6 bases and J 7 bases; nucleotides not matched to a gene: 11. The CDR3 is made up of 15 amino acids. Germline V gene sequence: CDR1 SGHAT, CDR2 FQNNGV. CDR3 region: CASRGSGGGGEKLFF. The CDR3 DNA sequence: TGTGCCAGCAGGGGGTCGGGAGGGGGCGGTGAAAAACTGTTTTTT. The full variable domain, with the rest looked up from reference TRBV11-2 and TRBJ1-4, is EAGVAQSPRYKIIEKRQSVAFWCNPISGHATLYWYQQILGQGPKLLIQFQNNGVVDDSQLPKDRFSAERLKGVDSTLKIQPAKLEDSAVYLCASRGSGGGGEKLFFGSGTQLSVL.

The J gene is TRBJ2-4, the V gene TRBV6-1, with 7 bases fitting TRBD1. The V segment lost 3 bases and the J segment 5 bases; nucleotides outside the gene matches: 4. The CDR3 covers 14 residues. Per germline, CDR1 MNHNS and CDR2 SASEGT. The CDR3 sequence: CASSDGQVENIQYF. The CDR3 DNA reads TGTGCCAGCAGTGACGGACAGGTAGAAAACATTCAGTACTTC.

The J gene is TRBJ2-3, the V gene TRBV28, with D possibly TRBD2 on 6 matching bases. V lost 4 bases and J lost 3, with 8 bases in between. CDR3 length: 13 residues. Germline values: CDR1 MDHEN, CDR2 SYDVKM. In nucleotides, the CDR3 is TGTGCCAGCAGTTCAGGAGGGACAGATACGCAGTATTTT. Translation gives CASSSGGTDTQYF.